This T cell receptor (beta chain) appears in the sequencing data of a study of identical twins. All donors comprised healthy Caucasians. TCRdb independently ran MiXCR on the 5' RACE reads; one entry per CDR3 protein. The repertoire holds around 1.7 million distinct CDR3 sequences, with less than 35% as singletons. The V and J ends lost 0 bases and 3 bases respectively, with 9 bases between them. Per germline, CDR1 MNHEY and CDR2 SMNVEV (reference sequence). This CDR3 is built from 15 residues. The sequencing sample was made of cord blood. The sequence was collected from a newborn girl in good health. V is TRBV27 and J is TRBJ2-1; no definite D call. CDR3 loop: CASSLSSRNYNEQFF. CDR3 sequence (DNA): TGTGCCAGCAGTTTATCGTCGCGGAACTACAATGAGCAGTTCTTC.